This T cell receptor beta chain was documented in a study of T-cell reconstitution after alpha-beta-depleted transplantation in children. Unique molecular identifiers were used in preparing the TCRbeta library. TCRdb called the PCR reads again in MiXCR, with one record for every CDR3 protein. Counted here are 150,000 to 250,000 distinct CDR3 sequences, 6.3% occurring once; the ten biggest clones make up around 4.4%. V shed 0 bases and J 5 bases; nucleotides not matched to a gene: 4. Looked up from germline, CDR1 is SQVTM and CDR2 is ANQGSEA. The CDR3 has 14 residues. This clonotype was observed a handful of times. What it binds is unknown. Findings and limits, study-wide: Several hundred expanded graft clones reportedly were the source of alpha-beta T cells about two months after transplant. At one year after transplant, newly produced T cells mostly accounted for T-cell counts and diversity.

This receptor was obtained from a girl less than two years old with combined immunodeficiency, due to receive a stem cell transplant. Material: PBMCs, obtained before TCRalphabeta/CD19-depleted stem cell transplant. The gene calls are TRBV29-1 and TRBJ1-2; 9 nucleotides align to TRBD1. In nucleotides, the CDR3 is TGCAGCGTTGAAGAGCGGACAGGGGATTATGGCTACACCTTC. This codes for CSVEERTGDYGYTF.